This TCR beta chain was sequenced during a study of shared clonotypes between healthy human individuals (dated by TCRdb to between 2020 and 2021). Broadly, across the study: The cohort included three men and a couple of women between 18 and 49 years of age. For each donor, CD4 naive and CD4 memory were each given three plates, CD8 naive was given two plates, and CD8 memory was given one plate. To estimate repertoire size and how much clonotype sharing occurs between individuals, the study deeply sequenced the blood TCR repertoires of about five healthy adults. To increase sequencing depth and limit assay-specific biases, different laboratories used diverse techniques to prepare libraries and sequence TCR repertoires. Each donor's leukapheresis produced roughly between roughly 0.85 and 9.5 billion PBMCs.

TCR CDR3 regions were amplified from genomic DNA by multiplex PCR using the deep immunoSEQ assay. Extracted genomic DNA from each cell subset was distributed evenly across all wells of several immunoSEQ 96-well plates, and each plate was treated as a replicate. For sorted subsets, each replicate PCR was loaded with around 220 ng genomic DNA, equivalent to 25,000 to 35,000 T cell genomes. The purified libraries were quantified using a Qubit 3.0 fluorometer, sized with a Bioanalyzer 2100, and then quantified again using the KAPA Library Quantification kit. A separate single-read 150-cycle Illumina NextSeq 550 flow cell was used to sequence each immunoSEQ 96-well plate. The authors' pipeline ran thus. Because the immunoSEQ output included only junctional sequences and no quality scores, the filtering could not be the same as the filtering used for full-length reads. To assign V/J genes and CDR3, sequences were annotated using PyIR, a Python wrapper for IgBLAST v1.9, with IMGT germline references. Reads with weak V/J assignments (E-value above 1e-6), missing CDR3, stop codons, out-of-frame junctions, or ambiguous translated residues were removed. A V3J clonotype was defined by an identical inferred V gene, J gene, and CDR3 amino acid sequence. Percentage overlap between repertoires was computed as shared unique clonotypes divided by the size of the smaller repertoire. Three approaches were used to assess repertoire richness: RTK rarefaction, the Chao1 estimator, and Recon v2.1 estimates of unobserved clonotypes. Generation probabilities for all TCRbeta clonotypes obtained by the gDNA method from four donors were computed using OLGA. TCRdb carries this immuneACCESS record with in-frame sequences only. Its versions omit some clonotypes, under half of them owing to an unresolved V gene in the studies checked, with the rest unexplained. Clone size and V and J calls were adopted from that table, with D and trimming inferred from the DNA. Across this sample there are about 2.4 million clones, with just over 90% seen only once. The ten largest clones represent under 0.15% of the sample.

The donors were healthy, HIV-negative adults with no recently reported acute infections or vaccinations. Every donor was a Caucasian adult living in Nashville, Tennessee, USA. CD4+ T cells were enriched through magnetic negative selection, after which naive cells were positively selected on CD45RA and the remaining negative fraction served as the memory subset. Blood was collected by leukapheresis, and PBMCs were isolated by Ficoll-Histopaque density gradient centrifugation and then cryopreserved in liquid nitrogen vapor phase. Analytical flow cytometry was used to check the purity and quantity of every magnetically sorted T cell population. Each sorted fraction had its genomic DNA isolated and then quantified by UV absorbance on a Nanodrop 2000c. Concerning this clone itself: It lacks a known antigen. It has no much larger one-base neighbor in the sample; base qualities were not kept.

What the study reported, not specific to this receptor: The small number of donors limited the genetic and exposure-history diversity represented. Even with the large sequencing depth, rarefaction of the sorted-subset datasets indicated that sequencing was incomplete. Sampling was restricted to blood, and TCR repertoires in tissue are likely to differ from TCR repertoires in blood. Roughly 5.2% of naive CD4, approximately 3.7% of naive CD8, 2% to 2.5% of memory CD4, and less than 0.45% of memory CD8 clonotypes were shared across several donors. Higher generation probabilities were observed for clonotypes shared by all four sorted-subset donors than for non-shared clonotypes. Based on pairwise subsampling, the degree of clonotype sharing among donors was expected to be affected by sequencing depth. Estimated clonotype richness was generally larger for naive than for memory subsets.

Inclusive of the bounding cysteine and phenylalanine, the CDR3 is 16 residues long. The retained sequence is limited to the CDR3, 48 bases, with the frame set at the first base. Reading the germline V gene gives CDR1 LGHNT and CDR2 FRNRAP. V loses 0 bases of germline sequence and J loses 3 bases, and the interval between the two ends is 15 bases. The clonotype was recovered from a man aged 18-30 years in good health. This receptor chain uses TRBV12-5 and TRBJ2-7, with TRBD1 perhaps the D gene, on 6 matching bases. The sample comprised naive CD4+ T cells sorted from blood. This sample's cell subset or site label indicates: CD45RA+ positively selected. For the CDR3, the sequence is CASGLVIGDTFYEQYF. The nucleotide sequence reads TGTGCTAGTGGTTTGGTAATAGGGGACACTTTCTACGAGCAGTACTTC.